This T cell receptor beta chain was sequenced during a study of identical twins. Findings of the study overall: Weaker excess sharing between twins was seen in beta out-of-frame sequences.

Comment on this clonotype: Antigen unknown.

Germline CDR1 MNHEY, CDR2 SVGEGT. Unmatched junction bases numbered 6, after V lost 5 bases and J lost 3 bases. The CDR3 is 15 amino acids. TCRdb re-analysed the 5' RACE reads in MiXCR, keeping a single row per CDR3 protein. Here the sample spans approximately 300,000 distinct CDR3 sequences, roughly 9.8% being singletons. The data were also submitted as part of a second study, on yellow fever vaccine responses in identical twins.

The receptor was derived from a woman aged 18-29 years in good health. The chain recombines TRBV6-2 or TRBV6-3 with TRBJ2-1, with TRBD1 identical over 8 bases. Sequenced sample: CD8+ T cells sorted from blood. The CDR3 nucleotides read TGTGCCAGCAGTCGAACAGGGGGAGACTACAATGAGCAGTTCTTC. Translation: CASSRTGGDYNEQFF.